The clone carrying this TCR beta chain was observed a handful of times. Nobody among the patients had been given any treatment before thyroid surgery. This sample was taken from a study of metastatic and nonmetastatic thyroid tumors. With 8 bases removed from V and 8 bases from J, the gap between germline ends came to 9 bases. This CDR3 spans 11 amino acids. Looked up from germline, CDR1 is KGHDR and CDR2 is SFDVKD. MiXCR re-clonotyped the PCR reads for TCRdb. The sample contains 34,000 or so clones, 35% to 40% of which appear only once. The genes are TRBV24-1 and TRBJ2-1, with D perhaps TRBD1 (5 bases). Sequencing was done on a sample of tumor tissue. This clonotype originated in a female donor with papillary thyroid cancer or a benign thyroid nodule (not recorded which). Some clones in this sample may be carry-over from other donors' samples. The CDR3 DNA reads TGTGCCACCAAGGGGCTCGATGAGCAGTTCTTC. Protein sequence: CATKGLDEQFF.